Listed here are 23 T cell receptor beta chains from one sample, sequenced in a study of shared clonotypes between healthy human individuals. Clones were read by immunoSEQ multiplex PCR, and TCRdb kept only the in-frame ones, dropping some. The sample holds about 510,000 clones, almost 97% seen once. Specimen: naive CD4+ T cells sorted from blood. Described subset: CD45RA+ positively selected. The receptors come from a woman aged 25 to 39 in good health.

Only one count was recorded for this clone. V and J are TRBV7-2 and TRBJ2-5; the D is unclear. This CDR3 has 15 amino acids. V was trimmed by 3 bases and J by 2 bases, leaving 13 bases between them. CDR1 is SGHTA and CDR2 is FQGNSA in the germline V gene. CDR3 protein: CASSFSLGWQETQYF. The CDR3 nucleotides are TGTGCCAGCAGCTTTTCCCTGGGCTGGCAAGAGACCCAGTACTTC.

V gene TRBV6-1 combines with J gene TRBJ2-1, with D possibly TRBD2 on 6 matching bases. This CDR3 has 14 residues. Germline V gene sequence: CDR1 MNHNS, CDR2 SASEGT. The V gene lost 11 bases and the J gene lost 3 bases, with 17 bases spanning the gap. CDR3 nucleotides: TGTGCCCATAGTTTCGAGCGGGTCTACAATGAGCAGTTCTTC. Protein product: CAHSFERVYNEQFF.

The CDR3 spells CASSLGGLGEKLFF. Here the CDR3 DNA reads TGTGCCAGCAGCCTAGGAGGTTTAGGTGAAAAACTGTTTTTT. The J gene is TRBJ1-4, the V gene TRBV11-2; D not certain. The CDR3 loop spans 14 amino acids. CDR1 is SGHAT and CDR2 is FQNNGV in the germline V gene. The ends were cut back, 5 bases at V and 7 bases at J, with 14 bases in the middle. Combining the CDR3 with reference TRBV11-2 and TRBJ1-4 gives the whole variable domain EAGVAQSPRYKIIEKRQSVAFWCNPISGHATLYWYQQILGQGPKLLIQFQNNGVVDDSQLPKDRFSAERLKGVDSTLKIQPAKLEDSAVYLCASSLGGLGEKLFFGSGTQLSVL.

The chain is built from TRBV28 and TRBJ1-3; D gene ambiguous. V gave up 1 base and J gave up 0 bases, with 7 bases separating them. The CDR3 length is 15 residues. Germline V gene sequence: CDR1 MDHEN, CDR2 SYDVKM. CDR3 in amino acids: CASSLYKISGNTIYF. In DNA, the CDR3 is TGTGCCAGCAGTTTATATAAGATCTCTGGAAACACCATATATTTT.

The chain combines TRBV11-1 with TRBJ2-5; 7 bases fit TRBD2. The J call could be wrong; TRBJ2-7 is a better fit for the DNA end. From germline, CDR1 is SGHAT and CDR2 FQDESV (reference sequence). The CDR3 length is 15 residues. The CDR3 spells CASSLDGGRGSEQYF. The CDR3 DNA is TGTGCCAGCAGCTTAGACGGCGGGAGAGGGAGCGAGCAGTACTTC.

The chain joins TRBV11-3 to TRBJ2-1; D perhaps matches TRBD2 (6 bases). CDR1 is SGHNT, CDR2 YENEEA, per germline. The CDR3 totals 16 residues. Trimming took off 5 bases at V and 4 bases at J, with 18 bases between the two ends. The CDR3 spells CASSDAGRSVYNEQFF. The CDR3 DNA sequence: TGTGCCAGCAGCGACGCGGGAAGATCGGTGTACAATGAGCAGTTCTTC.

This sequence joins TRBV5-4 and TRBJ2-3; D uncertain. Looked up from germline, CDR1 is SGHNT and CDR2 is YYREEE (reference sequence). V shed 2 bases and J shed 1 base, with 5 bases lying between them. The CDR3 contains 13 residues. CDR3 sequence (DNA): TGTGCCAGCAGCTTTGGACGCACAGATACGCAGTATTTT. Its protein product is CASSFGRTDTQYF.

CDR3 amino acids: CASSVATKVGEKLFF. In DNA, the CDR3 is TGTGCCAGCAGCGTAGCTACCAAGGTGGGTGAAAAACTGTTTTTT. This sequence joins TRBV9 and TRBJ1-4, with D hard to call. CDR1 and CDR2 from the germline V gene are SGDLS and YYNGEE. V was trimmed by 0 bases and J by 7 bases, leaving 13 bases between them. The CDR3 is made up of 15 amino acids.

This clone was observed a handful of times. V and J are TRBV6-1 and TRBJ2-7; 9 nucleotides line up with TRBD1. The length of the CDR3 is 15 residues. CDR1 and CDR2 from the germline V gene are MNHNS and SASEGT. J was trimmed by 1 base and V by 6 bases; bases with no gene match: 7. The CDR3 DNA follows: TGTGCCAGCAGGGGACAGGGTTTATTATCCTACGAGCAGTACTTC. Residues: CASRGQGLLSYEQYF.

The rearrangement uses TRBV29-1 and TRBJ1-1, with a possible D match to TRBD1 (6 bases). This CDR3 is 12 amino acids long. Germline V gene sequence: CDR1 SQVTM, CDR2 ANQGSEA. V was shortened by 7 bases and J by 5 bases, with 14 bases between the two germline ends. CDR3 nucleotide sequence: TGCAGCGGCGGAACAGGGATTACTGAAGCTTTCTTT. It codes for CSGGTGITEAFF. Drawing the rest from reference TRBV29-1 and TRBJ1-1, the complete variable domain is SAVISQKPSRDICQRGTSLTIQCQVDSQVTMMFWYRQQPGQSLTLIATANQGSEATYESGFVIDKFPISRPNLTFSTLTVSNMSPEDSSIYLCSGGTGITEAFFGQGTRLTVV.

The chain employs TRBV5-1 and TRBJ1-1, with D hard to call. This CDR3 contains 15 residues. Per germline, CDR1 SGHRS and CDR2 YFSETQ. Trimming pared 6 bases from V and 1 base from J, leaving 16 bases between. The CDR3 spells CASNPSGSANTEAFF. The CDR3 DNA follows: TGCGCCAGCAACCCATCGGGGAGCGCGAACACTGAAGCTTTCTTT.

This rearrangement joins TRBV7-8 to TRBJ1-2; no reliable D call. The CDR3 has 17 residues. The V end was cut by 0 bases, the J end by 8 bases, with 22 bases between. Per the germline V gene, CDR1 is SGHVS and CDR2 is FQNEAQ. This CDR3 reads CASSLANRSKVGKGYTF. The CDR3 DNA is TGTGCCAGCAGCTTAGCGAACCGGTCTAAAGTAGGGAAGGGCTACACCTTC.

This clone was seen once. CDR3 bases: TGCAGCGTTAAACAGGGGCGGGATTCACCCCTCCACTTT. Protein sequence: CSVKQGRDSPLHF. The chain recombines TRBV29-1 with TRBJ1-6; 7 bases agree with TRBD1. This CDR3 contains 13 residues. J was trimmed by 8 bases and V by 5 bases; bases with no gene match: 6. Germline V gives CDR1 SQVTM, CDR2 ANQGSEA.

This clone was seen only once. The rearrangement joins TRBV7-6 to TRBJ2-5; D is ambiguous. V lost 1 base to trimming and J lost 7 bases, with 4 bases between them. The germline V gene has CDR1 SGHVS and CDR2 FNYEAQ. The CDR3 sequence is 11 residues long. The CDR3 protein is CASSLGGTQYF. In nucleotides, the CDR3 is TGTGCCAGCAGCTTAGGTGGGACCCAGTACTTC.

The chain carries TRBV7-9 and TRBJ2-5, with 9 bases identical to TRBD2. The J call could be wrong; TRBJ2-7 is a better fit for the DNA end. CDR1 and CDR2 from the germline V gene are SEHNR and FQNEAQ (reference sequence). The length of the CDR3 is 13 residues. The CDR3 DNA follows: TGTGCCAGCAGCTTACTAGCGGGAAACGAGCAGTACTTC. This translates into CASSLLAGNEQYF.

The V gene is TRBV11-3, the J gene TRBJ1-3; a weak D match, TRBD1 (6 bases). This CDR3 has 15 amino acids. Trimming took off 1 base at V and 6 bases at J, with 13 bases between the two ends. Germline CDR1 reads SGHNT; CDR2 reads YENEEA. The CDR3 reads CASSLGDTLENTIYF. For the CDR3, the DNA is TGTGCCAGCAGCTTAGGGGACACTCTGGAAAACACCATATATTTT.

V usage is TRBV18 and J usage is TRBJ2-1; 9 bases are a match to TRBD1. Per germline, CDR1 KGHSH and CDR2 LQKENI. The CDR3 loop spans 17 amino acids. J lost 2 bases, V lost 6 bases, and 11 bases had no gene match. The DNA of the CDR3 is TGTGCCAGCTCGAAGGGCTCCCGGGACAGGGCCTACAATGAGCAGTTCTTC. It specifies CASSKGSRDRAYNEQFF.

J is TRBJ1-5 and V is TRBV6-1; no clear D gene. V dropped 1 base and J dropped 1 base, with 5 bases sitting between them. Germline CDR1 reads MNHNS; CDR2 reads SASEGT. The CDR3 loop spans 14 amino acids. CDR3 nucleotides: TGTGCCAGCAGTGAAGATATCAGCAATCAGCCCCAGCATTTT. Translation: CASSEDISNQPQHF.

This chain uses TRBV2 with TRBJ2-7; possibly TRBD2 for D (6 bases). The length of the CDR3 is 13 residues. CDR1 and CDR2 (germline): SNHLY, FYNNEI. V was shortened by 4 bases and J by 6 bases, with 13 bases between the two germline ends. The CDR3 region is CASSVPSAREQYF. CDR3 nucleotide sequence: TGTGCCAGCAGTGTTCCTAGCGCCCGCGAGCAGTACTTC.

V and J are TRBV28 and TRBJ1-5; D ambiguous. The CDR3 runs to 14 residues. Looked up from germline, CDR1 is MDHEN and CDR2 is SYDVKM. V was shortened by 6 bases and J by 0 bases, with 9 bases between the two germline ends. The CDR3 loop is CASRDNHSNQPQHF. The DNA for the CDR3 is TGTGCCAGCAGAGACAACCATAGCAATCAGCCCCAGCATTTT.

The chain links TRBV19 to TRBJ2-2, with 11 bases matching TRBD2. Germline V gives CDR1 LNHDA, CDR2 SQIVND (reference sequence). CDR3 length equals 15 residues. Trimming at V came to 10 bases and at J to 5 bases, leaving 9 bases not matched to a gene. The CDR3 coding sequence is TGTGCCACCTTGGGAACTAGCGGGAGTACCGGGGAGCTGTTTTTT. Protein product: CATLGTSGSTGELFF.

CDR3 coding DNA: TGTGCCAGCAGTTCTGGACTAGCGGGGACAGATACGCAGTATTTT. Translation gives CASSSGLAGTDTQYF. The chain has TRBV2 and TRBJ2-3, with TRBD2 identical over 12 bases. Germline loops: CDR1 SNHLY, CDR2 FYNNEI. The CDR3 has 15 residues. Germline trimming cut 5 bases from V and 3 bases from J; bases unmatched to any gene: 3.

J is TRBJ1-4 and V is TRBV30; 8 nucleotides line up with TRBD1. Germline assignment: CDR1 GTSNPN and CDR2 SVGIG (reference sequence). This CDR3 has 15 amino acids. The V gene end was trimmed by 3 bases and the J gene end by 6 bases; junction bases not matched to a gene: 9. The CDR3 DNA reads TGTGCCTGGAGCCTAAGGACAGGGTGGGATGAAAAACTGTTTTTT. Its protein product is CAWSLRTGWDEKLFF.